A selection of T cell receptor beta chains follows, all from one sample in a study of glioma-infiltrating T cells after dendritic cell vaccination. Data came from immunoSEQ multiplex PCR; TCRdb stores just in-frame clones and leaves some out. This sample has over 90,000 clones, with approximately 84% found just once. This specimen consisted of blood, obtained after dendritic cell vaccination. Source of these receptors: a human donor with glioblastoma. Both conserved end residues are part of each CDR3. The D gene is left open where the match is weak. Only some rows state a clone size, as once, few, many or a class for expanded clones.

TRBJ1-1,.,once,TRBV5-1,CASSLLGEGTEAFF,TGCGCCAGCAGCTTGTTGGGGGAGGGGACTGAAGCTTTCTTT
TRBJ2-7,TRBD1,few,TRBV6-4,CASGPGTGVGTLREQYF,TGTGCCAGCGGGCCCGGGACAGGGGTCGGTACGCTACGCGAGCAGTACTTC
TRBJ1-4,TRBD1,.,TRBV28,CASQGQRAIANEKLFF,TGTGCCAGCCAGGGACAGAGGGCCATCGCTAATGAAAAACTGTTTTTT
TRBJ2-5,.,.,TRBV5-1,CASSLGRETQYF,TGCGCCAGCAGCTTGGGTCGGGAGACCCAGTACTTC
TRBJ2-3,.,.,TRBV28,CASRYTSSSTDTQYF,TGTGCCAGCAGGTATACTAGCTCTAGCACAGATACGCAGTATTTT
TRBJ2-3,TRBD2,.,TRBV7-3,CASSLAGGNKDTQYF,TGTGCCAGCAGCCTAGCGGGAGGGAATAAAGATACGCAGTATTTT
TRBJ1-5,.,.,TRBV6-6,CASTAGGSNQPQHF,TGTGCCAGTACCGCGGGGGGGTCCAATCAGCCCCAGCATTTT
TRBJ1-1,TRBD1,.,TRBV7-9,CASSSGGTANTEAFF,TGTGCCAGCAGCTCCGGAGGGACAGCGAACACTGAAGCTTTCTTT
TRBJ2-1,TRBD2,.,TRBV10-3,CAISESLGGVSYNEQFF,TGTGCCATCAGTGAATCGCTCGGGGGGGTCTCCTACAATGAGCAGTTCTTC
TRBJ2-3,.,.,TRBV28,CASSRQGGAHNTQYF,TGTGCCAGCAGTCGTCAGGGTGGGGCACACAATACGCAGTATTTT
TRBJ2-5,TRBD1,few,TRBV5-1,CASSYTGGVQETQYF,TGCGCCAGCAGCTATACAGGGGGCGTCCAAGAGACCCAGTACTTC
TRBJ1-1,TRBD1,.,TRBV10-3,CAISDLGGIDTEAFF,TGTGCCATCAGTGACTTAGGGGGCATAGACACTGAAGCTTTCTTT
TRBJ1-3,.,.,TRBV7-8,CASSLVALRGGSGNTIYF,TGTGCCAGCAGCTTAGTCGCCCTCAGGGGCGGCTCTGGAAACACCATATATTTT